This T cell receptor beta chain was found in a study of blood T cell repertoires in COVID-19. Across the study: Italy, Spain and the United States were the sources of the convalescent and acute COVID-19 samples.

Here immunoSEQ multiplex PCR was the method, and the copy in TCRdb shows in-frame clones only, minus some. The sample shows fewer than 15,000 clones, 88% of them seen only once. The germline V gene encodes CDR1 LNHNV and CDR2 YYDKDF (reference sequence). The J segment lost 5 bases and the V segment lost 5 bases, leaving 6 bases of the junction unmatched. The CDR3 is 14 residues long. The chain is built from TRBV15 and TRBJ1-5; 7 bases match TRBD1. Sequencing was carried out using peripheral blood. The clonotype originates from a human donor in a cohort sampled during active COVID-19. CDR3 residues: CATSGLQGYQPQHF. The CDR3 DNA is TGTGCCACCAGCGGGCTACAGGGGTATCAGCCCCAGCATTTT.